These 3 T cell receptor beta chains came from one sample sequenced in a study of blood T cell repertoires in COVID-19. Sequencing was performed with immunoSEQ multiplex PCR; in TCRdb, only in-frame clones are kept and a portion is missing. The table lists about 180,000 clones, about 87% of them singletons. Sequencing input: peripheral blood. These receptors were collected from a woman in her 30s with acute or convalescent COVID-19.

Only one count was recorded for this clone. This chain joins TRBV28 and TRBJ1-2; no firm D call. V was cut by 7 bases and J by 7 bases, with 16 bases left in between. This CDR3 has 13 residues. Germline values: CDR1 MDHEN, CDR2 SYDVKM. In DNA, the CDR3 is TGTGCCAGCAAAAGGAGGAATGCTTTTGGCTACACCTTC. This encodes CASKRRNAFGYTF.

The CDR3 here is CASSLKDMIMFLAFF. CDR3 DNA: TGTGCCAGCAGCTTAAAGGACATGATAATGTTTTTGGCTTTCTTT. The chain has TRBV5-6 and TRBJ1-1, with D possibly TRBD1 on 5 matching bases. The length of the CDR3 is 15 residues. Germline lookup yields CDR1 SGHDT and CDR2 YYEEEE. Trimming removed 2 bases at V and 11 bases at J, with 22 bases between. Using reference TRBV5-6 and TRBJ1-1 for the parts outside the CDR3, the full variable domain is DAGVTQSPTHLIKTRGQQVTLRCSPKSGHDTVSWYQQALGQGPQFIFQYYEEEERQRGNFPDRFSGHQFPNYSSELNVNALLLGDSALYLCASSLKDMIMFLAFFGQGTRLTVV.

This chain connects TRBV28 to TRBJ2-5, with D hard to call. Germline V gene sequence: CDR1 MDHEN, CDR2 SYDVKM. The CDR3 is 12 residues long. Trimming shortened V by 3 bases and J by 4 bases, and 6 bases separated the two germline ends. Here the CDR3 reads CASSFQSETQYF. The CDR3 region has the DNA TGTGCCAGCAGTTTTCAGTCAGAGACCCAGTACTTC.